The 19 T cell receptor beta chains below were found in one sample sequenced in a study of blood T cell repertoires in COVID-19. Generated by immunoSEQ multiplex PCR, the TCRdb table keeps only in-frame clones and is missing some. The top ten hold 3.5% to 4.5% of the sample, which has a few hundred thousand clones, just over 85% seen once. The sequencing sample was made of PBMCs or T cells enriched from blood (not recorded which). The receptors here all came from a man aged 25-45 years who had recovered from COVID-19.

The rearrangement joins TRBV9 to TRBJ2-7; 7 bases fit TRBD2. The ends lost 4 bases at V and 5 bases at J; junction bases unmatched: 18. Germline CDR1 is SGDLS and CDR2 is YYNGEE. The CDR3 sequence is 17 residues long. The chain's CDR3 is CASSPSLRGRGIDEQYF. The CDR3 nucleotides read TGTGCCAGCAGCCCTAGCCTGCGGGGGAGAGGTATCGACGAGCAGTACTTC.

The chain is built from TRBV7-2 and TRBJ1-2; the D gene is possibly TRBD1 (5 bases). From germline, CDR1 is SGHTA and CDR2 FQGNSA. The V and J ends lost 1 base and 7 bases respectively, with 7 bases between them. This CDR3 has 12 residues. The CDR3 is CASSLGGGGYTF. The CDR3 DNA reads as TGTGCCAGCAGCTTAGGCGGGGGTGGCTACACCTTC.

The V call is TRBV2, the J call TRBJ1-4, with D possibly being TRBD1 (6 bases). V lost 4 bases and J 6 bases, leaving 9 bases between the germline ends. Germline CDR1 and CDR2: SNHLY and FYNNEI. This CDR3 spans 13 amino acids. CDR3 nucleotides: TGTGCCAGCAGTGGGCAGGGGTATGAAAAACTGTTTTTT. It translates to CASSGQGYEKLFF.

This chain uses TRBV11-3 with TRBJ2-1; weak D call: TRBD1 (5 bases). The CDR3 has 15 amino acids. CDR1 and CDR2 from the germline V gene are SGHNT and YENEEA. V lost 2 bases to trimming and J lost 6 bases, with 14 bases between them. In DNA, the CDR3 is TGTGCCAGCAGCTTAAGGGGAAGTGGCGGCAATGAGCAGTTCTTC. Its translation is CASSLRGSGGNEQFF.

This chain links TRBV24-1 with TRBJ1-2; D unclear. The CDR3 has 12 residues. V gave up 0 bases and J gave up 8 bases, with 6 bases separating them. Germline V gene data show CDR1 as KGHDR and CDR2 as SFDVKD. This chain's CDR3 is CATSDLIAGYTF. The CDR3 DNA reads TGTGCCACCAGTGATTTGATAGCGGGCTACACCTTC.

The J gene is TRBJ2-3, the V gene TRBV21-1; TRBD1 reflects the table's D call only, with no check against the DNA. TRBV21-1 is a listed pseudogene. The CDR3 contains 15 residues. In DNA, the CDR3 is TGTGCCAGCAACTCGGACAGGGGGAACACAGATACGCAGTATTTT. Amino acids: CASNSDRGNTDTQYF.

This clone occurred once. V gene TRBV27 combines with J gene TRBJ2-7; 9 positions match TRBD1. Germline V gene lookup returns CDR1 MNHEY and CDR2 SMNVEV (reference sequence). This CDR3 spans 14 amino acids. Trimming removed 6 bases from V and 3 bases from J; junction bases left unmatched: 6. The CDR3: CASSIQGAIYEQYF. CDR3 in DNA: TGTGCCAGCAGCATACAGGGGGCGATCTACGAGCAGTACTTC.

The V call is TRBV11-2, the J call TRBJ2-7, with TRBD2 identical over 8 bases. Germline loops: CDR1 SGHAT, CDR2 FQNNGV. This CDR3 contains 15 residues. V shed 1 base and J 3 bases; nucleotides not matched to a gene: 5. CDR3 coding DNA: TGTGCCAGCAGCTTAGGCGGGGGGCGCGTCTACGAGCAGTACTTC. The encoded protein is CASSLGGGRVYEQYF.

The gene calls are TRBV18 and TRBJ1-5; D is unresolved. This CDR3 is 13 amino acids long. Germline CDR1 is KGHSH and CDR2 is LQKENI. V gave up 3 bases and J gave up 6 bases, with 9 bases separating them. DNA for the CDR3: TGTGCCAGCTCACCGGCTGGTCGTCAGCCCCAGCATTTT. Residues: CASSPAGRQPQHF.

Only a few counts were recorded for this clone. The chain uses TRBV21-1 and TRBJ1-3; the tabulated D call, TRBD1, remains unverified against the DNA. TRBV21-1 is a pseudogene. The length of the CDR3 is 15 residues. The DNA for the CDR3 is TGTGCCAGCAGCTCGACAGACAGTTCTGGAAACACCATATATTTT. Translation: CASSSTDSSGNTIYF.

V and J are TRBV6-1 and TRBJ2-3; D not resolved. The CDR3 is 12 amino acids. Looked up from germline, CDR1 is MNHNS and CDR2 is SASEGT. The V and J ends lost 2 bases and 6 bases respectively, with 6 bases between them. CDR3 DNA sequence: TGTGCCAGCAGTGAAATCGTGGATACGCAGTATTTT. Translating gives CASSEIVDTQYF.

V is TRBV11-3 and J is TRBJ2-4; D is perhaps TRBD1 (6 bases). V lost 5 bases to trimming and J lost 15 bases, with 20 bases between them. From germline, CDR1 is SGHNT and CDR2 YENEEA. CDR3 length: 13 amino acids. The DNA for the CDR3 is TGTGCCAGCAGCCCCACAAACAGGGATTTGAGGTACTTC. Residues: CASSPTNRDLRYF.

The chain recombines TRBV21-1 with TRBJ2-7; the table's TRBD1 call for D was not verified on the DNA. TRBV21-1 is termed a pseudogene. The CDR3 spans 16 residues. Here the CDR3 reads CASSNFIFGQLYEQYF. The DNA for the CDR3 is TGTGCCAGCAGCAACTTTATCTTTGGACAGCTATACGAGCAGTACTTC.

Comments on this clone: Germline is not matched at one junction end, which may reflect a read error. The chain employs TRBV24-1 and TRBJ2-2; D is unresolved. From germline, CDR1 is KGHDR and CDR2 SFDVKD. The CDR3 has 13 residues. In DNA, the CDR3 is TGTGCCACCGGTGACTCCTATTTGGGGGAGCTGTTTTTT. Translation: CATGDSYLGELFF.

The chain combines TRBV15 with TRBJ1-6; 7 nucleotides match TRBD1. The V and J ends lost 0 bases and 4 bases, in that order; junction bases with no gene match: 3. CDR1 LNHNV and CDR2 YYDKDF come from the germline V gene (reference sequence). The CDR3 length is 16 residues. The CDR3 bases are TGTGCCACCAGCAGAGAAAAGGGGGCGTATAATTCACCCCTCCACTTT. It specifies CATSREKGAYNSPLHF. The variable domain in full, with the rest retrieved from reference TRBV15 and TRBJ1-6, is DAMVIQNPRYQVTQFGKPVTLSCSQTLNHNVMYWYQQKSSQAPKLLFHYYDKDFNNEADTPDNFQSRRPNTSFCFLDIRSPGLGDTAMYLCATSREKGAYNSPLHFGNGTRLTVT.

This clone has just one count. The chain uses TRBV30 and TRBJ2-7, with D perhaps TRBD1 (7 bases). Trimming shortened V by 4 bases and J by 2 bases, and 9 bases separated the two germline ends. The germline V gene encodes CDR1 GTSNPN and CDR2 SVGIG (reference sequence). This CDR3 contains 12 residues. This chain's CDR3 is CAWTGGTYEQYF. The CDR3 nucleotides read TGTGCCTGGACAGGGGGGACCTACGAGCAGTACTTC.

The chain uses TRBV27 and TRBJ2-7; 11 bases align to TRBD1. CDR3 length: 16 residues. V lost 5 bases and J lost 3; bases outside the gene matches: 9. Germline V gene data show CDR1 as MNHEY and CDR2 as SMNVEV (reference sequence). The CDR3 loop is CASSPGQGVRLYEQYF. The CDR3 region has the DNA TGTGCCAGCAGTCCGGGACAGGGGGTTCGCCTCTACGAGCAGTACTTC.

The chain carries TRBV7-2 and TRBJ2-1; D perhaps matches TRBD1 (6 bases). Trimming took off 1 base at V and 6 bases at J, with 13 bases between the two ends. The CDR3 runs to 15 residues. Germline CDR1 is SGHTA and CDR2 is FQGNSA. CDR3 amino acids: CASSLDRQVGNEQFF. DNA of the CDR3: TGTGCCAGCAGCTTAGACCGACAGGTGGGCAATGAGCAGTTCTTC.

The chain carries TRBV4-1 and TRBJ1-1, with a tentative D call TRBD1 (5 bases). From germline, CDR1 is MGHRA and CDR2 YSYEKL. Trimming took 1 base from V and 0 from J, leaving 12 bases between them. This CDR3 comprises 16 residues. As DNA, the CDR3 is TGCGCCAGCAGCCAAGGGTCAGGGTCTATGAACACTGAAGCTTTCTTT. Its protein product is CASSQGSGSMNTEAFF.